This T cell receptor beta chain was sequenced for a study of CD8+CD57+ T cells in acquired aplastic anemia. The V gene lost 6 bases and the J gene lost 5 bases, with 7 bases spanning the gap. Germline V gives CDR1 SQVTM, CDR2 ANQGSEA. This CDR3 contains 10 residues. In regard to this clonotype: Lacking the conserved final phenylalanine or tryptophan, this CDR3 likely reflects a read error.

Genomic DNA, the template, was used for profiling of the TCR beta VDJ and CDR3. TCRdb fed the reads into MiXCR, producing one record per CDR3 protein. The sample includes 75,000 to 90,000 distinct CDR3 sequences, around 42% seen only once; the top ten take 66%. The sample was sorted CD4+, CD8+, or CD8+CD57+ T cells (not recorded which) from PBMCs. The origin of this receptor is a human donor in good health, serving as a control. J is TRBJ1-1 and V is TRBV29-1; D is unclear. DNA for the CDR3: TGCAGCGTATGGGGAACTGAAGCTTTCTTG. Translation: CSVWGTEAFL.